The following is a TCR beta chain sequence with its context. Its antigen is undetermined. Sequenced by immunoSEQ multiplex PCR; TCRdb stores in-frame clones only, minus some. The sample contains more than 2,000,000 clones, just over 90% of which appear only once. V trimming: 5 bases; J trimming: 4 bases; junction bases outside the gene matches: 8. The CDR3 totals 14 residues. The data derive from a study of shared clonotypes between healthy human individuals. Study-level points and caveats: It was expected that sequencing depth would affect clonotype sharing among donors.

V and J are TRBV5-3 and TRBJ2-7; TRBD2 matches 8 bases. TRBV5-3 is an ORF for which the function is uncertain. Sequencing was carried out using naive CD4+ T cells from PBMCs. As for subset: CD45RA+ positively selected. This receptor was identified in a man younger than 35 in good health. Some clones in this sample may be carry-over from other donors' samples. CDR3 coding DNA: TGTGCCAGAAGTAGGGGACTAGGGGGTTACGAGCAGTACTTC. This sequence encodes CARSRGLGGYEQYF.